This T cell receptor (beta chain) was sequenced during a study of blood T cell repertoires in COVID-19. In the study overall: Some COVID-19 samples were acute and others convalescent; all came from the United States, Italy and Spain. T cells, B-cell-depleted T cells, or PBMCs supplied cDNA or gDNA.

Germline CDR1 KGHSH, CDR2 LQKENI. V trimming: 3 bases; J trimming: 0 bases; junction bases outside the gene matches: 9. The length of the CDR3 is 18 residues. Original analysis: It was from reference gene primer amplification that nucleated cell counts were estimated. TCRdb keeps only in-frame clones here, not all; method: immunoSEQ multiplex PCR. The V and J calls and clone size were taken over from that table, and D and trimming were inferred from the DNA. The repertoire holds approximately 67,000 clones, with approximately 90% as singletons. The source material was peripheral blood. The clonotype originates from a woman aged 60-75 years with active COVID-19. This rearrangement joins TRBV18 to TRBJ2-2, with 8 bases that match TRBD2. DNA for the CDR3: TGTGCCAGCTCACCGGTGGAAGCTAGCGGGCCGAACACCGGGGAGCTGTTTTTT. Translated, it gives CASSPVEASGPNTGELFF.